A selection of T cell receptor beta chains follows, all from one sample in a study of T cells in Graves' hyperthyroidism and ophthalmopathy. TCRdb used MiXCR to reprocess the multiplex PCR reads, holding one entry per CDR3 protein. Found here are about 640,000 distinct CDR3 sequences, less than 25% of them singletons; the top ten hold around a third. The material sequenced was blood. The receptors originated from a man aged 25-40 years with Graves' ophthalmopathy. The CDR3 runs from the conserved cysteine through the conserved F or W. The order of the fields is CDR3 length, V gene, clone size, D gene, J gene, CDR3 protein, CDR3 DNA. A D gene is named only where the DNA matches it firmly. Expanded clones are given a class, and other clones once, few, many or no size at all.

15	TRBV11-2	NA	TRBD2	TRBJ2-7	CASSLSASGYYEQYF	TGTGCCAGCAGCCTGTCAGCTAGCGGATACTACGAGCAGTACTTC
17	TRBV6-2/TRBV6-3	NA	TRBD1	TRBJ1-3	CASSYVAQGAVGNTIYF	TGTGCCAGCAGTTACGTTGCCCAGGGGGCGGTTGGAAACACCATATATTTT
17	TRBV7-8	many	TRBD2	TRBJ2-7	CASSARDGRLAGYEQYF	TGTGCCAGCAGCGCCCGGGACGGGAGGTTGGCGGGCTACGAGCAGTACTTC
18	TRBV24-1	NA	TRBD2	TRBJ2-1	CATSDPRAGTSAPYGQFF	TGTGCCACCAGTGATCCAAGAGCCGGGACTAGCGCTCCATACGGGCAGTTCTTC
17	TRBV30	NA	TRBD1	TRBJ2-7	CAWRLWAGQAAFDEQYF	TGTGCCTGGAGGCTTTGGGCGGGACAGGCAGCTTTTGACGAGCAGTACTTC
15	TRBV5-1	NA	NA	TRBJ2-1	CASSPRGGGLDEQFF	TGCGCCAGCAGTCCCAGGGGGGGGGGATTGGATGAGCAGTTCTTC
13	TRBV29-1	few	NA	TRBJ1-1	CSGRGTINTEAFF	TGCAGCGGCCGGGGCACCATTAACACTGAAGCTTTCTTT
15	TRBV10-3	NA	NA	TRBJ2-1	CAISGKGQGGNEQFF	TGTGCCATCAGCGGGAAAGGGCAGGGTGGGAATGAGCAGTTCTTC
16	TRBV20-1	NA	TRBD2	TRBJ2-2	CSASEAGGPSTGELFF	TGCAGTGCCAGTGAAGCGGGGGGCCCCTCCACCGGGGAGCTGTTTTTT
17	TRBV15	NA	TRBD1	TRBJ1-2	CATSRDLGLQGPDGYTF	TGTGCCACCAGCAGAGATTTGGGCTTACAGGGGCCGGATGGCTACACCTTC
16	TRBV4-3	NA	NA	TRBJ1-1	CASSQDVGQLNTEAFF	TGCGCCAGCAGCCAAGACGTAGGGCAGCTGAACACTGAAGCTTTCTTT
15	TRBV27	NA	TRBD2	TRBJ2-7	CASSDTSGRTYEQYF	TGTGCCAGCAGTGACACTAGCGGGAGAACCTACGAGCAGTACTTC
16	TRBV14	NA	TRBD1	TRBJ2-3	CASSPLRGQGTDTQYF	TGTGCCAGCAGCCCATTGCGGGGACAGGGAACAGATACGCAGTATTTT
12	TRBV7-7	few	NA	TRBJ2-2	CASSPPSGELFF	TGTGCTAGCAGCCCCCCAAGCGGGGAGCTGTTTTTT
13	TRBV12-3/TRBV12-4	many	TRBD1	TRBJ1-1	CASRTDRETEAFF	TGTGCCAGCAGAACCGACAGGGAGACTGAAGCTTTCTTT
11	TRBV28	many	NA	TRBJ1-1	CASRLPGKAFF	TGTGCCAGCAGGCTCCCAGGCAAAGCTTTCTTT
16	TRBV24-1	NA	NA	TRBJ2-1	CATSDFRGGTYNEQFF	TGTGCCACCAGTGATTTCAGGGGCGGGACCTACAATGAGCAGTTCTTC
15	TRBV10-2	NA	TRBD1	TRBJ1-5	CASSQDRGHDQPQHF	TGCGCCAGCAGCCAGGACAGGGGGCATGATCAGCCCCAGCATTTT
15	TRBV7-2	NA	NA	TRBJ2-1	CASSLGRPIYNEQFF	TGTGCCAGCAGCTTAGGTCGGCCTATCTACAATGAGCAGTTCTTC
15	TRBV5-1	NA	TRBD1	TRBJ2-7	CASSLTGQGPYEQYF	TGCGCCAGCAGCTTGACGGGACAGGGCCCCTACGAGCAGTACTTC
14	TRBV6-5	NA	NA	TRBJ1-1	CASSYGRVYTEAFF	TGTGCCAGCAGTTACGGCAGGGTTTACACTGAAGCTTTCTTT
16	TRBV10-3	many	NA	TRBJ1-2	CAISESLLGADYGYTF	TGTGCCATCAGTGAGAGTTTATTGGGGGCTGACTATGGCTACACCTTC
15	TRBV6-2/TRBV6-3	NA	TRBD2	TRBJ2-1	CASSYSTSGDNEQFF	TGTGCCAGCAGTTACTCGACCAGCGGGGACAATGAGCAGTTCTTC
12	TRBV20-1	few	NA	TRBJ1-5	CSARDGLVPQHF	TGCAGTGCTAGGGACGGATTGGTGCCCCAGCATTTT
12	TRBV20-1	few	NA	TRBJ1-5	CSAREVRQPQHF	TGCAGTGCTAGAGAGGTTAGACAGCCCCAGCATTTT
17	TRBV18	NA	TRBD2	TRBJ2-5	CASSPKTSGSYQETQYF	TGTGCCAGCTCACCAAAGACTAGCGGGAGTTACCAAGAGACCCAGTACTTC
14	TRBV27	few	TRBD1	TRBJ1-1	CASSFDRAGTEAFF	TGTGCCAGCAGTTTCGACAGGGCTGGCACTGAAGCTTTCTTT
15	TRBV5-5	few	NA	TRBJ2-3	CASTTQSVPTDTQYF	TGTGCCAGCACCACCCAATCGGTTCCCACAGATACGCAGTATTTT
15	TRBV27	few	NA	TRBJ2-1	CASSWGGLRYDEQFF	TGTGCCAGCAGCTGGGGCGGACTTAGATATGATGAGCAGTTCTTC
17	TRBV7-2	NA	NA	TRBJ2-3	CASSPSPAFQSTDTQYF	TGTGCCAGCAGCCCCAGTCCCGCCTTTCAAAGCACAGATACGCAGTATTTT
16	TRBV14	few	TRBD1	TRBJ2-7	CASSQDGGQGSYEQYF	TGTGCCAGCAGCCAAGATGGGGGACAGGGCTCCTACGAGCAGTACTTC
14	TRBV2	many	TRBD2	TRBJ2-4	CASSASPREDIQYF	TGTGCCAGCAGCGCTTCGCCGCGGGAGGACATTCAGTACTTC
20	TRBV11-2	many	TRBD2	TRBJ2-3	CASKGGASGRNWAGTDTQYF	TGTGCCAGCAAAGGGGGGGCTAGCGGGAGAAATTGGGCAGGCACAGATACGCAGTATTTT
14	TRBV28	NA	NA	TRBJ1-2	CASSLSGRAYGCTF	TGTGCCAGCAGTTTATCGGGCAGGGCCTATGGCTGCACCTTC
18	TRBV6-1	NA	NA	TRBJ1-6	CASSLRLLQDSYNSPLHF	TGTGCCAGCAGCCTACGCTTGTTACAGGACTCCTATAATTCACCCCTCCACTTT
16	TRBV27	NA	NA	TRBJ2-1	CASSLDGPSSYNEQFF	TGTGCCAGCAGTTTAGACGGTCCCAGCTCCTACAATGAGCAGTTCTTC
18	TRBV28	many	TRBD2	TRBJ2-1	CASSLASLSGSSYNEQFF	TGTGCCAGCAGTTTAGCCTCTCTTAGCGGGAGCTCCTACAATGAGCAGTTCTTC
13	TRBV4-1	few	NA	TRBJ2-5	CASSQGGTETQYF	TGCGCCAGCAGCCAAGGTGGCACCGAGACCCAGTACTTC
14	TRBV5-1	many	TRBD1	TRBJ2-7	CASSSRQGKYEQYF	TGCGCCAGCAGCTCGCGACAGGGAAAGTACGAGCAGTACTTC
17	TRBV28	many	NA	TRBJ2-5	CASSLFPRLDRQETQYF	TGTGCCAGCAGTTTATTCCCCAGGCTGGACAGACAAGAGACCCAGTACTTC
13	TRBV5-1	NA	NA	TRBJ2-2	CASSAQDSGELFF	TGCGCCAGCAGCGCCCAGGATTCCGGGGAGCTGTTTTTT
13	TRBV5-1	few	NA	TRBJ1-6	CASRKQGNSPLHF	TGTGCCAGCAGGAAACAGGGAAATTCACCCCTCCACTTT
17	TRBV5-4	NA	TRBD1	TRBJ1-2	CASSAGDRGNTNYGYTF	TGTGCCAGCAGCGCGGGGGACAGGGGGAACACTAACTATGGCTACACCTTC
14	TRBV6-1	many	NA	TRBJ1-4	CATSSGARVEKLFF	TGTGCCACCTCTTCGGGGGCGCGTGTTGAAAAACTGTTTTTT
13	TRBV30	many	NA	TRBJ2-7	CAWSARGPYEQYF	TGTGCCTGGAGTGCTAGAGGTCCCTACGAGCAGTACTTC
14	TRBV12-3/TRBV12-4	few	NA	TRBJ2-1	CASRQGGTYNEQFF	TGTGCCAGCAGGCAGGGGGGGACTTACAATGAGCAGTTCTTC
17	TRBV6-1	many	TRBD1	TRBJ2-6	CASSRTGGGTGANVLTF	TGTGCCAGCAGCAGAACAGGGGGCGGAACTGGGGCCAACGTCCTGACTTTC
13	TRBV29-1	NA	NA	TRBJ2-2	CSHTNTNTGELFF	TGCAGCCACACCAACACGAACACCGGGGAGCTGTTTTTT
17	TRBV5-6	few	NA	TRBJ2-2	CASSLALASGAPGELFF	TGTGCCAGCAGCTTGGCACTGGCGTCGGGAGCCCCCGGGGAGCTGTTTTTT
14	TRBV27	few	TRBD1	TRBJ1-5	CASSFITGTGPQHF	TGTGCCAGCAGTTTTATTACCGGGACAGGACCCCAGCATTTT
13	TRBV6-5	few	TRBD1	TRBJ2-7	CASSSGDRAEQYF	TGTGCCAGCAGTTCCGGGGACAGGGCCGAGCAGTACTTC
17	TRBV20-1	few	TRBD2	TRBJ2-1	CSARDLLAGGPGDEQFF	TGCAGTGCTAGAGATTTGCTAGCGGGAGGGCCCGGGGATGAGCAGTTCTTC